Included here is one T cell receptor beta chain sequence, with context. This clone showed up many times. Its antigen has not been determined. One base away there is no much larger clone; base qualities are not given. The sample comes from a study of beta chain features in type 1 diabetes (dated by TCRdb to the late 2010s). At the level of the whole study: No differences in mean age, gender distribution, total cell number or subset yield were found between patients and healthy donors. Across all samples, approximately 98,000,000 sorted cells were examined, and cell number per subset correlated strongly with RNA yield. The study compared the TCRB repertoires of sorted circulating CD4+ T cell subsets in recently diagnosed type 1 diabetes patients with those in matched healthy donors. Regulatory and stem cell-like memory subsets were isolated from only 8 patients and roughly 8 healthy donors, whereas naive and central memory subsets came from all 28 donors. The research as a whole found: Naive, central memory and regulatory TCRB repertoires appeared to be more alike among patients than among healthy donors. Patients with type 1 diabetes made fewer insertions and deleted more nucleotides at VDJ recombination sites, implying thymic rearrangement abnormalities. Because cDNA was sequenced instead of genomic DNA, activated cells with high expression could be over-represented, although the groups did not differ in activation or CD3 levels. Because the HLA sub-analyses included only small numbers of individuals, any influence of HLA type on TCRB rearrangement was left unresolved. In all four CD4+ subsets, TCRB CDR3 length was moderately but significantly shorter in type 1 diabetes patients. Shorter templates might be favored by PCR, yet because patient and control samples were amplified and corrected together, any such skew would affect both groups equally.

A single peripheral blood draw of roughly 0.11 L on average was collected from each donor into heparinised tubes. Using a panel that included CD45RO, CCR7, CD25, CD127, CD95 and CD27, naive, central memory, regulatory and stem cell-like memory CD4+ T cells were sorted on a BD FACSAria II. Purity was above 95% for every sorted population. PBMCs were isolated right away by Lymphoprep density gradient centrifugation and were stained directly, without culture. To minimize batch effects, samples were stained and sorted in pairs, one healthy donor with one patient per experiment. Its CDR3 holds 15 amino acids, cysteine through phenylalanine. Only the CDR3 part of the read is kept: 45 bases, read in frame from the first base. CDR1 SQVTM and CDR2 ANQGSEA are derived from the germline V gene. From V the trimming removes 5 bases and from J it removes 3 bases, while the gene matches leave 10 bases of the junction unaccounted for.

The entire amount of isolated RNA was reverse transcribed using the High Capacity cDNA Reverse Transcription Kit, so the sequenced TCRB transcripts were expressed ones. Naive, central memory and regulatory T cell samples underwent deep immunoSEQ sequencing, averaging roughly 3.5 million total reads per sample. After sorted cells were lysed in RLT buffer, RNA was extracted with DNase-treated RNeasy Micro or Mini kits, with the choice depending on cell number. Each cell subset was processed on its own to prevent cross-contamination, while patient and healthy donor samples were processed together. The immunoSEQ multiplex PCR was used to amplify TCRB sequences from cDNA, yielding 87-bp fragments that span the CDR3 region. Amplicons were sequenced on the Illumina HiSeq platform. Turning to the authors' computational methods: Synthetic template baselines were used to correct PCR bias computationally, reads within Hamming distance 2 were collapsed, and singletons that could not be merged were discarded. Reads were aligned against IMGT to assign V, D and J genes, CDR3 length and insertions or deletions at six rearrangement sites. Within each subset, clonotype counts were normalized to sorted cell number, after which true diversity and Gini coefficients were computed with the tcR R package. The overlap coefficient, calculated on TCRB nucleotide sequences, was used to quantify repertoire sharing. The table comes from immuneACCESS by way of TCRdb, which keeps in-frame sequences with V and J called. Part of the clones is missing from these tables; in studies checked, under half for an unresolved V gene and the rest for unknown reasons. V and J calls and clone size are those listed in that table; D and trimming were worked out from the DNA. Within this sample are 250,000 or so clones, with 27% of them counted one time only. The top ten constitute roughly 4.1% of the sample.

The V and J genes are TRBV29-1 and TRBJ2-1, and TRBD2 aligns with 7 junction nucleotides. Sequencing was performed on central memory CD4+ T cells from blood. The receptor comes from a young man in good health. The sequenced DNA is TGCAGCGTTTTTAGTGGAGCGGGAAACTACAATGAGCAGTTCTTC. The resulting protein is CSVFSGAGNYNEQFF.